Presented here are 13 T cell receptor beta chains from one specimen sequenced in a study of response to subunit inactivated influenza vaccine. Each CDR3 protein is one row after TCRdb ran MiXCR on the RT-PCR reads. The sample includes some 800,000 distinct CDR3 sequences, 21% of them seen just once. Sequencing was performed on PBMCs from blood, taken around 5 days after vaccination. All receptors derive from a man between 50 and 59 years old who received an inactivated influenza vaccine.

The DNA of the CDR3 is TGTGCCAGCAGTTTCAGCGGGGAAGTCTCCTCCTACGAGCAGTACTTC. Amino acids: CASSFSGEVSSYEQYF. The V and J genes are TRBV27 and TRBJ2-7, with 7 bases that match TRBD2. The germline V gene has CDR1 MNHEY and CDR2 SMNVEV (reference sequence). There are 16 residues in the CDR3. V lost 3 bases, J lost 0 bases, and 8 bases stayed unmatched.

The V and J genes are TRBV10-3 and TRBJ2-2, with 9 bases aligning to TRBD2. V shed 0 bases, J shed 6 bases, and the junction held 2 bases outside the gene matches. CDR1 ENHRY and CDR2 SYGVKD come from the germline V gene. The CDR3 consists of 15 residues. The CDR3 coding sequence is TGTGCCATCAGTGAGTCTGGGACTAGCTCCGGGGAGCTGTTTTTT. Encoded protein: CAISESGTSSGELFF.

This clonotype was recorded many times. The chain is built from TRBV5-1 and TRBJ2-3; TRBD1 might be the D (5 bases). Trimming took 4 bases from V and 0 from J, leaving 12 bases between them. This CDR3 comprises 15 residues. Per germline, CDR1 SGHRS and CDR2 YFSETQ. The CDR3 reads CASSRRQSSTDTQYF. The CDR3 nucleotides are TGCGCCAGCAGCCGAAGACAGTCTAGCACAGATACGCAGTATTTT.

This clonotype was detected only a few times. J is TRBJ2-7 and V is TRBV18, with D perhaps TRBD1 (6 bases). Per the germline V gene, CDR1 is KGHSH and CDR2 is LQKENI. The germline V and J ends were trimmed by 1 base and 4 bases, with 14 bases remaining between them. The length of the CDR3 is 15 residues. The CDR3 is CASSPRWAGDYEQYF. As DNA, the CDR3 is TGTGCCAGCTCACCACGCTGGGCAGGGGATTACGAGCAGTACTTC.

This clonotype has more than one count but fewer than ten. This sequence joins TRBV29-1 and TRBJ2-5, with TRBD1 matching 7 bases. Germline V CDR1 and CDR2: SQVTM, ANQGSEA. This CDR3 contains 11 residues. For the CDR3, the DNA is TGCAGTGCCGGGACAGCAGAGACCCAGTACTTC. Protein sequence: CSAGTAETQYF.

J is TRBJ2-6 and V is TRBV12-3 or TRBV12-4, with 10 bases aligning to TRBD1. V was pared by 4 bases and J by 0 bases, with 3 bases of the junction left unmatched. The CDR3 has 17 amino acids. The CDR3 nucleotides are TGTGCCAGCAGTTGGGGGACAGGGGCCTCTGGGGCCAACGTCCTGACTTTC. Its translation: CASSWGTGASGANVLTF.

The chain uses TRBV10-3 and TRBJ2-2; 8 bases map to TRBD2. CDR3 length equals 15 residues. J was trimmed by 5 bases and V by 7 bases; bases with no gene match: 9. Germline CDR1 and CDR2: ENHRY and SYGVKD. The CDR3, as DNA: TGTGCCATCACAAGGGAGGGACTAGAAACCGGGGAGCTGTTTTTT. It codes for CAITREGLETGELFF.

This clonotype was found a few times. CDR3 DNA sequence: TGTGCCAGCAGCCGACAGGGTCACTATGGCTACACCTTC. Residues: CASSRQGHYGYTF. V and J are TRBV7-2 and TRBJ1-2; 7 bases map to TRBD1. Trimming cost V 5 bases and J 3 bases; bases outside gene matches: 3. The CDR3 runs 13 residues. Germline V lookup: CDR1 SGHTA, CDR2 FQGNSA.

The CDR3 protein is CASSQLGKGYGYTF. The CDR3 coding sequence is TGTGCCAGCAGCCAACTGGGTAAAGGCTATGGCTACACCTTC. The gene calls are TRBV3-1 and TRBJ1-2; D is undetermined. V was pared by 2 bases and J by 4 bases, with 11 bases between. Germline V CDR1 and CDR2: LGHDT, YNNKEL (reference sequence). The CDR3 spans 14 residues.

This clonotype was counted a few times. The chain uses TRBV20-1 and TRBJ2-1; TRBD2 matches at 13 bases. CDR1 is DFQATT and CDR2 is SNEGSKA in the germline V gene (reference sequence). After removal of 6 bases from V and 3 bases from J, the junction contained 8 bases not matched to a gene. This CDR3 is built from 16 residues. CDR3 bases: TGCAGTGCAAATCCGGGACTAGCGGGGTACTACAATGAGCAGTTCTTC. Amino acids: CSANPGLAGYYNEQFF.

J is TRBJ2-3 and V is TRBV20-1; D is possibly TRBD1 (6 bases). The CDR3 covers 14 residues. The germline V gene has CDR1 DFQATT and CDR2 SNEGSKA (reference sequence). V shed 5 bases and J shed 4 bases, with 16 bases lying between them. The CDR3 loop reads CSAYTRGWADTQYF. The CDR3 nucleotides are TGCAGTGCTTATACCAGGGGATGGGCAGATACGCAGTATTTT.

The V call is TRBV28, the J call TRBJ2-1, with D tentatively TRBD2 (6 bases). The CDR3 spans 14 residues. Trimming left V 7 bases short and J 7 bases short, with 17 bases between. Germline CDR1 is MDHEN and CDR2 is SYDVKM. CDR3 in DNA: TGTGCCAGCACGGGACTGGACTTAGGGAATGAGCAGTTCTTC. Amino acids: CASTGLDLGNEQFF.

The table lists this clonotype with a few counts. The chain uses TRBV6-1 and TRBJ2-4; 8 bases fit TRBD1. V was pared by 4 bases and J by 0 bases, with 5 bases of the junction left unmatched. CDR1 MNHNS and CDR2 SASEGT come from the germline V gene. The CDR3 has 16 residues. The DNA for the CDR3 is TGTGCCAGCAGTGCCGACAGGGGAATAGCCAAAAACATTCAGTACTTC. The encoded protein is CASSADRGIAKNIQYF.